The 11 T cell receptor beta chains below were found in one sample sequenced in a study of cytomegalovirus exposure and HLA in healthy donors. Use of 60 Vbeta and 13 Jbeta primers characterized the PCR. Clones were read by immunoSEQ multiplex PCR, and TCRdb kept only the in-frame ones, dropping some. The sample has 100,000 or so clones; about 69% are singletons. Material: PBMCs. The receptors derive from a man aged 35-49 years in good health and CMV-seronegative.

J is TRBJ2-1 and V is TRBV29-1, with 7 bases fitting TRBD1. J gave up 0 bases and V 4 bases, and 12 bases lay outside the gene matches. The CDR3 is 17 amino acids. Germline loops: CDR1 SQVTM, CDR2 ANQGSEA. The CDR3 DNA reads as TGCAGCGTTGTAGGCTTTGGTGCAGGGGGCTCCTACAATGAGCAGTTCTTC. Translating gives CSVVGFGAGGSYNEQFF.

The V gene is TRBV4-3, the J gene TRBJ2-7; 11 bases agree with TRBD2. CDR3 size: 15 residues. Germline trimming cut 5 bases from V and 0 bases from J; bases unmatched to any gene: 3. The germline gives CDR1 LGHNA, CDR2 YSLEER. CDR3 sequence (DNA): TGCGCCAGCAGCTCGCTAGCGGGGGGCTCCTACGAGCAGTACTTC. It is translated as CASSSLAGGSYEQYF.

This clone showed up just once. The CDR3 DNA reads TGTGCCAGCAGCTCCCGGGGTAATTCACCCCTCCACTTT. Its translation: CASSSRGNSPLHF. V and J are TRBV11-2 and TRBJ1-6; no definite D call. Trimming left V 4 bases short and J 6 bases short, with 7 bases between. Germline V gives CDR1 SGHAT, CDR2 FQNNGV. The CDR3 is 13 residues long.

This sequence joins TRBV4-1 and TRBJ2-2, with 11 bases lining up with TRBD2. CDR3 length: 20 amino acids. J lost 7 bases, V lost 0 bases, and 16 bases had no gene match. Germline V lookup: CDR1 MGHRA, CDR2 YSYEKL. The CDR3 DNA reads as TGCGCCAGCAGCCAAGAAAGAGGTCTAGCGGGGGGCCGAGCGGACGGGGAGCTGTTTTTT. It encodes CASSQERGLAGGRADGELFF.

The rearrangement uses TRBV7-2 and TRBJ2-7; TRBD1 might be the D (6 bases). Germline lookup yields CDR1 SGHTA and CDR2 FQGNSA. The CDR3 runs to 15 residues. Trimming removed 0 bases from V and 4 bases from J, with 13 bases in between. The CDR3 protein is CASSLAGAPPYEQYF. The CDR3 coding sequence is TGTGCCAGCAGCTTAGCGGGGGCACCCCCTTACGAGCAGTACTTC. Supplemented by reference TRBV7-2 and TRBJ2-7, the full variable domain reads GAGVSQSPSNKVTEKGKDVELRCDPISGHTALYWYRQSLGQGLEFLIYFQGNSAPDKSGLPSDRFSAERTGGSVSTLTIQRTQQEDSAVYLCASSLAGAPPYEQYFGPGTRLTVT.

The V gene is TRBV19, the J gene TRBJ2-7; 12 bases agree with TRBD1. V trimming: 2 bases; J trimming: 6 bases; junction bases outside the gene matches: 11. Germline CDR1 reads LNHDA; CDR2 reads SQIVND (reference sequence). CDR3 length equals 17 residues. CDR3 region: CASSIIGTGGRRGEQYF. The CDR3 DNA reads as TGTGCCAGTAGTATAATAGGGACAGGGGGCCGTCGGGGCGAGCAGTACTTC.

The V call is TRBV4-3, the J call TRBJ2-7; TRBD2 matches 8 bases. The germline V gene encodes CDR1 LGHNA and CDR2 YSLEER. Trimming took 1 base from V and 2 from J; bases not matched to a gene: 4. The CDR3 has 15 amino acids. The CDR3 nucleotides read TGCGCCAGCAGCCAAGGGAGCGGGGGAGCCTACGAGCAGTACTTC. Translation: CASSQGSGGAYEQYF.

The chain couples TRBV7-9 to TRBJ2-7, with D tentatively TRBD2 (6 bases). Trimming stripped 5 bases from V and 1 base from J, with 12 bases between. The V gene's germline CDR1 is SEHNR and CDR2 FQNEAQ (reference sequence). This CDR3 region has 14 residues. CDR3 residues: CASSPWTKSYEQYF. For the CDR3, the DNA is TGTGCCAGCAGCCCCTGGACTAAGTCCTACGAGCAGTACTTC.

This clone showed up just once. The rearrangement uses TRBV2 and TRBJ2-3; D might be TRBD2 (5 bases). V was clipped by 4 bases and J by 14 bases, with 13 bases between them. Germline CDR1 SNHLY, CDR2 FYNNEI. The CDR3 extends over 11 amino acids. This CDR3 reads CASSVGLRLYF. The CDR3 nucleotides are TGTGCCAGCAGTGTAGGACTTAGATTGTATTTT. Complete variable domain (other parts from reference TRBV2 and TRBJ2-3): EPEVTQTPSHQVTQMGQEVILRCVPISNHLYFYWYRQILGQKVEFLVSFYNNEISEKSEIFDDQFSVERPDGSNFTLKIRSTKLEDSAMYFCASSVGLRLYFGPGTRLTVL.

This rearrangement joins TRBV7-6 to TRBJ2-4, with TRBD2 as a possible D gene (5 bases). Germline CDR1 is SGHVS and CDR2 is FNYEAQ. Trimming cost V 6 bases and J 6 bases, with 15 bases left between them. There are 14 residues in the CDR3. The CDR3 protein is CASSPDSGINIQYF. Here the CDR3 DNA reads TGTGCCAGCAGTCCGGACTCGGGGATAAACATTCAGTACTTC.

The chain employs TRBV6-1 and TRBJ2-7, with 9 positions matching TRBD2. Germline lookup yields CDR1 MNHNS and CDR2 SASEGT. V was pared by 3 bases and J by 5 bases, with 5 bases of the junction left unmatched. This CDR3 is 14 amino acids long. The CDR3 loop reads CASSEGGRAHEQYF. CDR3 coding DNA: TGTGCCAGCAGTGAGGGCGGGAGGGCCCACGAGCAGTACTTC.